Detailed here is one TCR beta chain. V dropped 0 bases and J dropped 9 bases, with 12 bases sitting between them. Germline CDR1 reads GTSNPN; CDR2 reads SVGIG (reference sequence). The CDR3 sequence is 13 residues long. This entry belongs to a study of blood T cell repertoires in COVID-19. Study overall: COVID-19 samples collected from the United States, Italy and Spain covered acute and convalescent phases. PBMCs, B-cell-depleted T cells, or T cells were the source of the cDNA or gDNA that made up the material.

As processed by the authors: Amplification of reference gene primers was used by the study to estimate nucleated cell counts. The table came from immunoSEQ multiplex PCR; TCRdb's copy has only in-frame clones and leaves some out. The D gene and trimming were derived from the DNA, and the V and J assignments and clone size from that table. The table has roughly 70,000 clones, about 86% seen once. The TCR was taken from a man aged 65 to 79 with active COVID-19. V gene TRBV30 combines with J gene TRBJ2-1; the D gene is possibly TRBD2 (5 bases). The sample comprised peripheral blood. The CDR3 DNA sequence: TGTGCCTGGAGTGTACGGGCCGAGGGTGAGCAGTTCTTC. This encodes CAWSVRAEGEQFF.